Listed here are 28 T cell receptor beta chains from one sample, sequenced in a study of T cell responses to AZD1222 COVID-19 vaccine. Some clones are missing from TCRdb's copy, which holds only in-frame ones; the method was immunoSEQ multiplex PCR. This sample yields 95,000 to 150,000 clones, of which around nine tenths are seen a single time; 4% to 5% belongs to the top ten. The sequenced sample was peripheral blood, obtained 28 days after the second dose of the MenACWY control vaccine. The source is an adult who received the MenACWY meningococcal vaccine as a control.

This clone appeared once. V usage is TRBV12-3 or TRBV12-4 and J usage is TRBJ2-7; TRBD1 agrees at 7 bases. Losses at the gene ends were 3 bases for V and 3 bases for J; bases not matched to a gene: 2. CDR3 length equals 13 residues. CDR3 nucleotides: TGTGCCAGCAGTTTGGGACAGAACTACGAGCAGTACGTC. Residues: CASSLGQNYEQYV.

There are many counts of this clone. The chain employs TRBV6-4 and TRBJ1-6; possibly TRBD1 for D (5 bases). Looked up from germline, CDR1 is MRHNA and CDR2 is SNTAGT. Trimming removed 2 bases from V and 7 bases from J, with 9 bases in between. This CDR3 spans 14 amino acids. CDR3 residues: CASSDGTGNSPLHF. DNA for the CDR3: TGTGCCAGCAGTGACGGGACGGGAAATTCACCCCTCCACTTT.

This rearrangement joins TRBV9 to TRBJ2-6, with 7 bases that match TRBD1. CDR1 SGDLS and CDR2 YYNGEE come from the germline V gene. This CDR3 spans 20 amino acids. Trimming cost V 0 bases and J 0 bases; bases outside gene matches: 12. The CDR3 is CASSVVPGRDSRSGANVLTF. Here the CDR3 DNA reads TGTGCCAGCAGCGTAGTTCCAGGTCGGGACAGCCGCTCTGGGGCCAACGTCCTGACTTTC.

The rearrangement joins TRBV19 to TRBJ1-2; tentative D call: TRBD1 (6 bases). This CDR3 comprises 13 residues. Germline-derived CDR1 and CDR2 are LNHDA and SQIVND (reference sequence). V was pared by 4 bases and J by 6 bases, with 12 bases between. CDR3 bases: TGTGCCAGTAGTAGGACACAGGGAGATGGCTACACCTTC. Protein product: CASSRTQGDGYTF.

The gene calls are TRBV7-9 and TRBJ2-2; D unclear. The ends were cut back, 0 bases at V and 6 bases at J, with 8 bases in the middle. The V gene's germline CDR1 is SEHNR and CDR2 FQNEAQ (reference sequence). The CDR3 is 14 amino acids. In DNA form, the CDR3 reads TGTGCCAGCAGCTTAGCGCCGGGTTCCGGGGAGCTGTTTTTT. Translation gives CASSLAPGSGELFF. The full variable domain, in which reference TRBV7-9 and TRBJ2-2 provide the parts outside the CDR3, is DTGVSQNPRHKITKRGQNVTFRCDPISEHNRLYWYRQTLGQGPEFLTYFQNEAQLEKSRLLSDRFSAERPKGSFSTLEIQRTEQGDSAMYLCASSLAPGSGELFFGEGSRLTVL.

The count of this clone is one. V gene TRBV5-1 combines with J gene TRBJ2-1; perhaps D is TRBD1 or TRBD2 (5 bases each). With 3 bases removed from V and 1 base from J, the gap between germline ends came to 20 bases. CDR1 and CDR2 (germline): SGHRS, YFSETQ. This CDR3 is built from 18 residues. CDR3 DNA: TGCGCCAGCAGCTCCCACGAGGGGCTGGGACCTTCCTACAATGAGCAGTTCTTC. This encodes CASSSHEGLGPSYNEQFF.

The chain links TRBV7-6 to TRBJ1-4, with D perhaps matching TRBD1 (6 bases). Trimming took 1 base from V and 3 from J, leaving 12 bases between them. This CDR3 is 16 amino acids long. The germline V gene has CDR1 SGHVS and CDR2 FNYEAQ. The CDR3, as DNA: TGTGCCAGCAGCTTAGAGGGGGAAGGTGCTAATGAAAAACTGTTTTTT. It specifies CASSLEGEGANEKLFF.

The CDR3, as DNA: TGTGCCAGCAGTGCCTCAGGGGGGAACTATGGCTACACCTTC. Its translation is CASSASGGNYGYTF. V usage is TRBV27 and J usage is TRBJ1-2; TRBD1 agrees at 7 bases. Per the germline V gene, CDR1 is MNHEY and CDR2 is SMNVEV (reference sequence). Trimming at V came to 5 bases and at J to 2 bases, leaving 5 bases not matched to a gene. The CDR3 runs to 14 residues.

The chain couples TRBV4-1 to TRBJ1-2; TRBD1 is a possible D gene (6 bases). The V end was cut by 0 bases, the J end by 3 bases, with 17 bases between. There are 17 residues in the CDR3. Germline-derived CDR1 and CDR2 are MGHRA and YSYEKL. The chain's CDR3 is CASSQDNVAGEDYGYTF. The CDR3 DNA is TGCGCCAGCAGCCAAGATAATGTGGCAGGGGAAGACTATGGCTACACCTTC.

This clone occurred a few times. The chain links TRBV5-1 to TRBJ2-4, with a possible D match to TRBD1 (6 bases). The CDR3 is 13 residues long. The germline CDR1 and CDR2 sequences are SGHRS and YFSETQ. V shed 2 bases and J shed 6 bases, with 9 bases lying between them. The CDR3 DNA reads as TGCGCCAGCAGCTTAGGACAGACAAACATTCAGTACTTC. The encoded protein is CASSLGQTNIQYF.

This chain joins TRBV11-2 and TRBJ1-1, with a tentative D call TRBD1 (5 bases). CDR3 length: 12 residues. The V gene's germline CDR1 is SGHAT and CDR2 FQNNGV. The V gene lost 5 bases and the J gene lost 11 bases, with 15 bases spanning the gap. The CDR3 DNA is TGTGCCAGCAGCGATAGAGACAGACAGGCTTTCTTT. Translation gives CASSDRDRQAFF.

The CDR3 DNA sequence: TGTGCCAGCAGTTTTGCGGACAGCGAAAAACTGTTTTTT. Translated, it gives CASSFADSEKLFF. This rearrangement joins TRBV28 to TRBJ1-4; possibly TRBD1 for D (6 bases). The germline CDR1 and CDR2 sequences are MDHEN and SYDVKM. The ends were cut back, 3 bases at V and 8 bases at J, with 10 bases in the middle. The CDR3 sequence is 13 residues long.

The chain employs TRBV7-9 and TRBJ1-1, with D maybe TRBD1 (5 bases). The V gene's germline CDR1 is SEHNR and CDR2 FQNEAQ (reference sequence). The ends were cut back, 1 base at V and 4 bases at J, with 13 bases in the middle. The CDR3 totals 15 residues. Here the CDR3 DNA reads TGTGCCAGCAGCTTAGTTCCAGGGCTTAGCACTGAAGCTTTCTTT. Amino acids: CASSLVPGLSTEAFF.

The V call is TRBV7-9, the J call TRBJ2-5, with 10 bases fitting TRBD2. Trimming cost V 2 bases and J 4 bases; bases outside gene matches: 10. Germline CDR1 and CDR2: SEHNR and FQNEAQ (reference sequence). The CDR3 spans 17 residues. This CDR3 is CASSLTYLAGAIETQYF. The CDR3 DNA is TGTGCCAGCAGCTTAACTTACCTAGCGGGAGCAATAGAGACCCAGTACTTC.

The chain employs TRBV2 and TRBJ2-2; TRBD2 might be the D (5 bases). With 5 bases removed from V and 5 bases from J, the gap between germline ends came to 9 bases. This CDR3 region has 13 residues. Per the germline V gene, CDR1 is SNHLY and CDR2 is FYNNEI. As DNA, the CDR3 is TGTGCCAGCAGTCCCGGGGTAACCGGGGAGCTGTTTTTT. It yields the protein CASSPGVTGELFF.

This clone was seen only a few times. This chain joins TRBV2 and TRBJ2-5, with 7 bases identical to TRBD1. Germline CDR1 SNHLY, CDR2 FYNNEI. This CDR3 is 16 amino acids long. V shed 5 bases and J 4 bases; nucleotides not matched to a gene: 13. CDR3 loop: CASSSNPGTVGETQYF. DNA for the CDR3: TGTGCCAGCAGTTCGAACCCCGGGACAGTCGGAGAGACCCAGTACTTC.

This chain connects TRBV3-1 (or the pseudogene TRBV3-2) to TRBJ2-7; no definite D call. This CDR3 has 13 residues. Germline values: CDR1 LGHDT, CDR2 YNNKEL (reference sequence). Trimming stripped 1 base from V and 7 bases from J, with 11 bases between. The DNA for the CDR3 is TGTGCCAGCAGCCAAGTGGGTCTCCGGGAGCAGTACTTC. It is translated as CASSQVGLREQYF.

The chain links TRBV28 to TRBJ2-4, with TRBD1 as a possible D gene (6 bases). Per the germline V gene, CDR1 is MDHEN and CDR2 is SYDVKM. This CDR3 has 16 residues. Trimming pared 6 bases from V and 0 bases from J, leaving 15 bases between. This CDR3 reads CASRPTGLLAKNIQYF. The CDR3 bases are TGTGCCAGCAGGCCTACAGGGCTCCTAGCCAAAAACATTCAGTACTTC. Full variable domain (outside the CDR3, taken from reference TRBV28 and TRBJ2-4): DVKVTQSSRYLVKRTGEKVFLECVQDMDHENMFWYRQDPGLGLRLIYFSYDVKMKEKGDIPEGYSVSREKKERFSLILESASTNQTSMYLCASRPTGLLAKNIQYFGAGTRLSVL.

The rearrangement links TRBV6-2 or TRBV6-3 to TRBJ2-7, with TRBD2 identical over 7 bases. The junction had 7 bases not matched to a gene; V was cut back by 0 bases and J by 5 bases. The germline V gene has CDR1 MNHEY and CDR2 SVGEGT. CDR3 size: 15 residues. CDR3: CASSYSPGGRDEQYF. Written as DNA, the CDR3 is TGTGCCAGCAGTTACTCCCCGGGAGGCCGTGACGAGCAGTACTTC.

The chain uses TRBV5-5 and TRBJ1-5; 8 bases agree with TRBD1. Unmatched junction bases numbered 2, after V lost 3 bases and J lost 9 bases. The CDR3 extends over 12 amino acids. The germline V gene encodes CDR1 SGHKS and CDR2 YYEKEE (reference sequence). CDR3 loop: CASSSDRGPQHF. CDR3 in DNA: TGTGCCAGCAGCTCAGACAGGGGGCCCCAGCATTTT.

DNA of the CDR3: TGCGCCAGCAGCTTGGAGACTAGCGGGACGGGGGATACGCAGTATTTT. Protein sequence: CASSLETSGTGDTQYF. This chain connects TRBV5-1 to TRBJ2-3, with 11 bases matching TRBD2. With 0 bases clipped from V and 6 bases from J, the junction kept 6 bases outside the gene matches. Germline V gene data show CDR1 as SGHRS and CDR2 as YFSETQ. The CDR3 runs to 16 residues.

J is TRBJ2-1 and V is TRBV10-2; TRBD2 matches 14 bases. CDR1 is WSHSY and CDR2 is SAAADI in the germline V gene. This CDR3 comprises 18 residues. V lost 2 bases to trimming and J lost 4 bases; unmatched junction nucleotides: 7. CDR3 sequence (DNA): TGCGCCAGCAGTGAGGGAGGACTAGCGGGGGGCGGATACAATGAGCAGTTCTTC. Translation: CASSEGGLAGGGYNEQFF.

The rearrangement links TRBV3-1 (or the pseudogene TRBV3-2) to TRBJ2-5; D possibly corresponds to TRBD1 (6 bases). The ends were cut back, 1 base at V and 3 bases at J, with 18 bases in the middle. This CDR3 has 17 amino acids. Germline V gene data show CDR1 as LGHDT and CDR2 as YNNKEL (reference sequence). The CDR3 bases are TGTGCCAGCAGCCAAGCGTGGGCCAGGGGACGGGAAGAGACCCAGTACTTC. It translates to CASSQAWARGREETQYF.

This clone has more than one count but fewer than ten. This chain joins TRBV7-2 and TRBJ2-7, with D unresolved. Trimming pared 1 base from V and 6 bases from J, leaving 13 bases between. This CDR3 has 14 amino acids. Germline loops: CDR1 SGHTA, CDR2 FQGNSA. DNA for the CDR3: TGTGCCAGCAGCTTAGTGGATAGGCTCGGCGAGCAGTACTTC. The encoded protein is CASSLVDRLGEQYF.

This sequence joins TRBV19 and TRBJ1-2; D ambiguous. The CDR3 length is 13 residues. V lost 4 bases and J lost 2, with 8 bases in between. CDR1 and CDR2 (germline): LNHDA, SQIVND (reference sequence). The CDR3 DNA sequence: TGTGCCAGTAGTACGACGGTCAACTATGGCTACACCTTC. As protein: CASSTTVNYGYTF.

This clone was found a few times. The genes are TRBV3-1 (or the pseudogene TRBV3-2) and TRBJ1-6; D ambiguous. V gave up 1 base and J gave up 7 bases, with 11 bases separating them. The CDR3 runs 15 residues. Per the germline V gene, CDR1 is LGHDT and CDR2 is YNNKEL (reference sequence). The CDR3 here is CASSQVGRTNSPLHF. DNA of the CDR3: TGTGCCAGCAGCCAAGTAGGCAGGACCAATTCACCCCTCCACTTT.

This chain connects TRBV7-2 to TRBJ1-2; 10 nucleotides agree with TRBD1. Per germline, CDR1 SGHTA and CDR2 FQGNSA. This CDR3 has 15 residues. V shed 5 bases and J 6 bases; nucleotides not matched to a gene: 9. The CDR3 sequence is CASSPGTGVEDGYTF. Written as DNA, the CDR3 is TGTGCCAGCAGCCCCGGGACAGGGGTTGAGGATGGCTACACCTTC. The full variable domain, completed using reference TRBV7-2 and TRBJ1-2, is GAGVSQSPSNKVTEKGKDVELRCDPISGHTALYWYRQSLGQGLEFLIYFQGNSAPDKSGLPSDRFSAERTGGSVSTLTIQRTQQEDSAVYLCASSPGTGVEDGYTFGSGTRLTVV.

The rearrangement joins TRBV2 to TRBJ1-2, with TRBD1 as a possible D gene (5 bases). CDR1 is SNHLY, CDR2 FYNNEI, per germline. V lost 9 bases to trimming and J lost 0 bases, with 14 bases between them. The CDR3 consists of 14 residues. Written as DNA, the CDR3 is TGTGCCAGTGGACCTGGGGGATCTAACTATGGCTACACCTTC. This encodes CASGPGGSNYGYTF.